This TCR beta chain was captured by sequencing in a study of T-cell memory formation after mild COVID-19. The CDR3 totals 14 residues. Germline values: CDR1 SGHTA, CDR2 FQGTGA. V was shortened by 4 bases and J by 2 bases, with 10 bases between the two germline ends. TCRdb reprocessed the 5' RACE reads via MiXCR and lists one record per CDR3 protein. This table holds roughly 80,000 distinct CDR3 sequences, about 23% found once. The rearrangement uses TRBV7-3 and TRBJ2-3, with D possibly matching TRBD2 (6 bases). The sequencing input was PBMCs or a T cell subset sorted from them (not recorded which). This sequence was found in a man younger than 30 who had mild COVID-19 (a few samples of this study predate the infection). Cell type and time point are not known. The CDR3 coding sequence is TGTGCCAGCAGCTGGCGGGGCGACACAGATACGCAGTATTTT. It translates to CASSWRGDTDTQYF.